This TCR beta chain emerged from a study of tumor-infiltrating lymphocytes in localized non-small cell lung cancer. At the level of the study: Some samples were collected after neoadjuvant chemotherapy; smokers, never-smokers and several histologies were included. Each patient gave resected tumor and non-adjacent uninvolved lung tissue.

Sequencing was performed with immunoSEQ multiplex PCR; in TCRdb, only in-frame clones are kept and a portion is missing. Of roughly 7,200 clones in the sample, 74% are singletons; the top ten hold approximately 8.3%. Germline V lookup: CDR1 LGHNA, CDR2 YSLEER. The CDR3 consists of 15 residues. The V and J ends lost 3 bases and 4 bases, in that order; junction bases with no gene match: 1. Study-level points and caveats: Different pieces of the same tissue were used for each assay. Tumors had more T cell infiltration than uninvolved lung, per TCRbeta sequencing and CD3 counts.

As regards this clone: Antigen unknown. Other nucleotide sequences in the sample specify the same CDR3.

The V gene is TRBV4-3, the J gene TRBJ2-7; 15 bases map to TRBD2. The sequencing input was uninvolved lung tissue not adjacent to the tumor. The TCR sequence derives from a human donor with non-small cell lung cancer. CDR3 loop: CASSQGTSGRYEQYF. CDR3 DNA: TGCGCCAGCAGCCAGGGGACTAGCGGGAGGTACGAGCAGTACTTC.